Presented here are 23 T cell receptor beta chains from one specimen sequenced in a study of T cell responses to AZD1222 COVID-19 vaccine. Assay used: immunoSEQ multiplex PCR; TCRdb lists only in-frame clones, some missing. The table shows about 170,000 clones, with 85% to 90% occurring only once. The sample here was peripheral blood, taken 28 days after the second dose of the MenACWY control vaccine. The receptors stem from an adult who received the MenACWY meningococcal vaccine as a control.

The sample holds one count of this clone. The chain uses TRBV28 and TRBJ2-1, with 10 bases lining up with TRBD1. V lost 9 bases to trimming and J lost 5 bases; unmatched junction nucleotides: 13. The CDR3 extends over 16 amino acids. Germline loops: CDR1 MDHEN, CDR2 SYDVKM. The CDR3 here is CASYSHEGTGDNEQFF. The CDR3 DNA sequence: TGTGCCAGTTATTCACACGAGGGGACAGGGGACAATGAGCAGTTCTTC.

V is TRBV7-9 and J is TRBJ2-5; D possibly matches TRBD1 or TRBD2 (5 bases each). Germline V gene sequence: CDR1 SEHNR, CDR2 FQNEAQ (reference sequence). Trimming took off 2 bases at V and 3 bases at J, with 7 bases between the two ends. The CDR3 runs to 13 residues. CDR3 amino acids: CASSLRGEETQYF. The DNA for the CDR3 is TGTGCCAGCAGCTTAAGGGGAGAAGAGACCCAGTACTTC.

This clone has only one observation. The rearrangement uses TRBV15 and TRBJ1-1; TRBD1 might be the D (5 bases). Trimming took 4 bases from V and 7 from J, leaving 16 bases between them. Germline V CDR1 and CDR2: LNHNV, YYDKDF (reference sequence). This CDR3 is built from 14 residues. CDR3: CATSTSTVLSEAFF. The CDR3 DNA is TGTGCCACCAGCACATCGACAGTACTCAGTGAAGCTTTCTTT. The whole variable domain, filled in from reference TRBV15 and TRBJ1-1, reads DAMVIQNPRYQVTQFGKPVTLSCSQTLNHNVMYWYQQKSSQAPKLLFHYYDKDFNNEADTPDNFQSRRPNTSFCFLDIRSPGLGDTAMYLCATSTSTVLSEAFFGQGTRLTVV.

This clone is a singleton in its sample. The chain couples TRBV5-4 to TRBJ2-2; D call uncertain. Germline lookup yields CDR1 SGHNT and CDR2 YYREEE (reference sequence). The CDR3 length is 15 residues. Trimming removed 0 bases from V and 4 bases from J, with 10 bases in between. In DNA form, the CDR3 reads TGTGCCAGCAGCTTGGGGGTAGACTCCACCGGGGAGCTGTTTTTT. The encoded protein is CASSLGVDSTGELFF.

This clone was counted a few times. The chain combines TRBV7-2 with TRBJ2-1; D possibly corresponds to TRBD1 (6 bases). V was cut by 4 bases and J by 9 bases, with 13 bases left in between. Germline CDR1 is SGHTA and CDR2 is FQGNSA. The CDR3 totals 13 residues. CDR3 DNA sequence: TGTGCCAGCAGCTCGACTCGACAGGCTGAGCAGTTCTTC. Translating gives CASSSTRQAEQFF.

The V gene is TRBV6-5, the J gene TRBJ2-1; 13 bases match TRBD2. The CDR3 consists of 16 residues. V trimming: 2 bases; J trimming: 6 bases; junction bases outside the gene matches: 4. Per germline, CDR1 MNHEY and CDR2 SVGAGI. CDR3 amino acids: CASSYARTSGSNEQFF. In nucleotides, the CDR3 is TGTGCCAGCAGTTACGCTCGGACTAGCGGGAGCAATGAGCAGTTCTTC.

V and J are TRBV7-9 and TRBJ2-1, with 7 bases identical to TRBD2. Germline trimming cut 4 bases from V and 4 bases from J; bases unmatched to any gene: 7. The CDR3 spans 15 residues. Germline values: CDR1 SEHNR, CDR2 FQNEAQ (reference sequence). CDR3 in amino acids: CASSSMAGVYNEQFF. In DNA form, the CDR3 reads TGTGCCAGCAGCTCCATGGCGGGGGTATACAATGAGCAGTTCTTC.

The CDR3 coding sequence is TGTGCCAGCAGCTTGAGGCCGGGACAGGCCAACTATGGCTACACCTTC. Protein product: CASSLRPGQANYGYTF. The chain recombines TRBV7-2 with TRBJ1-2, with 8 bases matching TRBD1. V was clipped by 3 bases and J by 2 bases; unmatched bases: 8. The CDR3 loop spans 16 amino acids. CDR1 is SGHTA and CDR2 is FQGNSA in the germline V gene. Based on the CDR3 plus reference TRBV7-2 and TRBJ1-2, the full variable domain is GAGVSQSPSNKVTEKGKDVELRCDPISGHTALYWYRQSLGQGLEFLIYFQGNSAPDKSGLPSDRFSAERTGGSVSTLTIQRTQQEDSAVYLCASSLRPGQANYGYTFGSGTRLTVV.

The gene calls are TRBV12-3 or TRBV12-4 and TRBJ1-2, with D hard to call. The CDR3 sequence is 12 residues long. The V and J ends lost 3 bases and 5 bases respectively, with 7 bases between them. CDR3 nucleotides: TGTGCCAGCAGTTTCAATGGTTATGGCTACACCTTC. It codes for CASSFNGYGYTF.

The V and J genes are TRBV9 and TRBJ1-2, with unresolved D. This CDR3 contains 14 residues. Between the trimmed V and J ends, which lost 0 bases and 0 bases, there was a span of 6 bases. The germline gives CDR1 SGDLS, CDR2 YYNGEE. DNA for the CDR3: TGTGCCAGCAGCGTAGGCCCAACTAACTATGGCTACACCTTC. It codes for CASSVGPTNYGYTF.

The chain recombines TRBV5-8 with TRBJ1-4, with a weak D call TRBD1 (5 bases). The germline gives CDR1 SGHTS, CDR2 YDEGEE. V was pared by 4 bases and J by 7 bases, with 17 bases between. This CDR3 is built from 15 residues. The CDR3 nucleotides read TGTGCCAGCAGCCGAGGGACTCCAGGGAGTGAAAAACTGTTTTTT. Translating gives CASSRGTPGSEKLFF.

The gene calls are TRBV24-1 and TRBJ1-3; D is possibly TRBD1 (5 bases). Trimming removed 6 bases from V and 5 bases from J, with 19 bases in between. This CDR3 comprises 16 residues. The germline gives CDR1 KGHDR, CDR2 SFDVKD. The DNA of the CDR3 is TGTGCCACCAGTCCCGGGACCGCTTCCCCGAGAAACACCATATATTTT. This translates into CATSPGTASPRNTIYF.

This chain joins TRBV9 and TRBJ1-1; D gene uncertain. The CDR3 is made up of 15 amino acids. CDR1 is SGDLS and CDR2 is YYNGEE in the germline V gene. Trimming removed 3 bases from V and 0 bases from J, with 12 bases in between. The CDR3 nucleotides are TGTGCCAGCAGCGCCCCCCCGGGGATGAACACTGAAGCTTTCTTT. As protein: CASSAPPGMNTEAFF.

V is TRBV9 and J is TRBJ1-3, with a weak D call TRBD1 (6 bases). Germline V gene data show CDR1 as SGDLS and CDR2 as YYNGEE. With 4 bases removed from V and 0 bases from J, the gap between germline ends came to 14 bases. The CDR3 has 16 amino acids. The CDR3 protein is CASSIAQGSSGNTIYF. Written as DNA, the CDR3 is TGTGCCAGCAGCATCGCACAGGGCTCCTCTGGAAACACCATATATTTT.

The chain recombines TRBV5-4 with TRBJ1-2; D is ambiguous. This CDR3 has 14 residues. V gave up 4 bases and J gave up 0 bases, with 10 bases separating them. Germline V gene data show CDR1 as SGHNT and CDR2 as YYREEE (reference sequence). This chain's CDR3 is CASSPEPANYGYTF. CDR3 coding DNA: TGTGCCAGCAGCCCGGAGCCAGCTAACTATGGCTACACCTTC. Based on the CDR3 plus reference TRBV5-4 and TRBJ1-2, the full variable domain is ETGVTQSPTHLIKTRGQQVTLRCSSQSGHNTVSWYQQALGQGPQFIFQYYREEENGRGNFPPRFSGLQFPNYSSELNVNALELDDSALYLCASSPEPANYGYTFGSGTRLTVV.

The V gene is TRBV29-1, the J gene TRBJ2-3; tentatively, D is TRBD2 (5 bases). CDR1 is SQVTM, CDR2 ANQGSEA, per germline. Trimming stripped 7 bases from V and 3 bases from J, with 5 bases between. This CDR3 spans 10 amino acids. In DNA, the CDR3 is TGCAGCGGCGGGACAGATACGCAGTATTTT. This gives the protein CSGGTDTQYF.

The J gene is TRBJ2-7, the V gene TRBV11-2, with D uncertain. The length of the CDR3 is 12 residues. V was cut by 5 bases and J by 4 bases, with 9 bases left in between. Germline assignment: CDR1 SGHAT and CDR2 FQNNGV. DNA for the CDR3: TGTGCCAGCAGCCCGACGGCGTACGAGCAGTACTTC. Translated: CASSPTAYEQYF.

This clone was seen a handful of times. The chain couples TRBV16 to TRBJ2-3; D uncertain. Per the germline V gene, CDR1 is KGHSY and CDR2 is FQNENV. V lost 6 bases to trimming and J lost 4 bases, with 8 bases between them. The CDR3 covers 12 residues. The CDR3 DNA follows: TGTGCCAGCAGAGAGATTGCAGATACGCAGTATTTT. Encoded protein: CASREIADTQYF.

V is TRBV5-4 and J is TRBJ1-2, with 9 bases lining up with TRBD1. The CDR3 has 15 residues. CDR1 and CDR2 from the germline V gene are SGHNT and YYREEE (reference sequence). J gave up 5 bases and V 4 bases, and 9 bases lay outside the gene matches. The DNA of the CDR3 is TGTGCCAGCAGCCCGCGGACAGGGGCGAATTATGGCTACACCTTC. This translates into CASSPRTGANYGYTF.

V gene TRBV3-1 (or the pseudogene TRBV3-2) combines with J gene TRBJ2-6; D is perhaps TRBD1 (5 bases). The V gene's germline CDR1 is LGHDT and CDR2 YNNKEL (reference sequence). V lost 5 bases, J lost 2 bases, and 10 bases lay in between. The CDR3 contains 15 residues. CDR3 sequence reads: CASSYRRAGANVLTF. In nucleotides, the CDR3 is TGTGCCAGCAGCTATCGCAGGGCTGGGGCCAACGTCCTGACTTTC.

This CDR3 reads CASSLVGNYGYTF. The CDR3, as DNA: TGTGCCAGCAGCTTGGTGGGGAACTATGGCTACACCTTC. The chain has TRBV5-5 and TRBJ1-2; no firm D call. The germline V gene has CDR1 SGHKS and CDR2 YYEKEE (reference sequence). V lost 0 bases, J lost 2 bases, and 5 bases lay in between. CDR3 length: 13 residues.

The genes are TRBV13 and TRBJ2-7; a weak D match, TRBD2 (6 bases). Germline V gene sequence: CDR1 PRHDT, CDR2 FYEKMQ (reference sequence). The germline V and J ends were trimmed by 5 bases and 2 bases, with 16 bases remaining between them. The CDR3 runs 15 residues. The DNA for the CDR3 is TGTGCCAGCAGCCCCCCGGCGGGAAATACCTACGAGCAGTACTTC. This encodes CASSPPAGNTYEQYF. Complete variable domain (other parts from reference TRBV13 and TRBJ2-7): AAGVIQSPRHLIKEKRETATLKCYPIPRHDTVYWYQQGPGQDPQFLISFYEKMQSDKGSIPDRFSAQQFSDYHSELNMSSLELGDSALYFCASSPPAGNTYEQYFGPGTRLTVT.

The V call is TRBV6-5, the J call TRBJ2-7; no clear D. V was cut by 1 base and J by 2 bases, with 6 bases left in between. CDR1 and CDR2 (germline): MNHEY, SVGAGI. This CDR3 is 13 amino acids long. CDR3 bases: TGTGCCAGCAGTTACTTGGGCACCTACGAGCAGTACTTC. Protein: CASSYLGTYEQYF.